One and the same sample provided the 21 T cell receptor beta chains below, sequenced in a study of cytomegalovirus exposure and HLA in healthy donors. A multiplex PCR was run with 60 Vbeta primers and 13 Jbeta primers. Assay: immunoSEQ multiplex PCR; the TCRdb copy retains only in-frame clones and omits some. Its clone listing holds around 140,000 clones. The sequenced material came from PBMCs. The receptors originated from a woman aged 40 to 50 in good health and CMV-seronegative.

J is TRBJ1-2 and V is TRBV10-2; possibly TRBD1 for D (6 bases). With 0 bases removed from V and 6 bases from J, the gap between germline ends came to 11 bases. The CDR3 totals 14 residues. Germline V gene data show CDR1 as WSHSY and CDR2 as SAAADI. CDR3 nucleotide sequence: TGCGCCAGCAGTGAGTCTAGGGCAGGGGATGGCTACACCTTC. Translating gives CASSESRAGDGYTF.

The rearrangement links TRBV19 to TRBJ2-6; TRBD1 aligns across 7 bases. V lost 5 bases to trimming and J lost 0 bases; unmatched junction nucleotides: 10. Germline values: CDR1 LNHDA, CDR2 SQIVND (reference sequence). The CDR3 spans 18 residues. The CDR3 region is CASSLSGQAVSGANVLTF. CDR3 coding DNA: TGTGCCAGTAGTCTCTCCGGACAGGCAGTCTCTGGGGCCAACGTCCTGACTTTC.

This chain uses TRBV18 with TRBJ1-1; D call uncertain. The CDR3 totals 13 residues. Trimming pared 3 bases from V and 1 base from J, leaving 6 bases between. Per germline, CDR1 KGHSH and CDR2 LQKENI. In DNA form, the CDR3 reads TGTGCCAGCTCACCCCAGGCGAACACTGAAGCTTTCTTT. Its protein is CASSPQANTEAFF.

The J gene is TRBJ2-7, the V gene TRBV2, with TRBD1 matching 7 bases. CDR3 length: 13 amino acids. Losses at the gene ends were 7 bases for V and 2 bases for J; bases not matched to a gene: 5. Germline values: CDR1 SNHLY, CDR2 FYNNEI. The chain's CDR3 is CASNRDRAYEQYV. The CDR3 nucleotides are TGTGCCAGCAACAGGGACAGAGCCTACGAGCAGTACGTC.

J is TRBJ2-1 and V is TRBV15; 8 bases align to TRBD2. V lost 3 bases to trimming and J lost 6 bases; unmatched junction nucleotides: 10. This CDR3 is built from 16 residues. Germline V gives CDR1 LNHNV, CDR2 YYDKDF (reference sequence). This CDR3 reads CATSRVAGRASNEQFF. For the CDR3, the DNA is TGTGCCACCAGCAGGGTAGCGGGGAGGGCCTCCAATGAGCAGTTCTTC.

V and J are TRBV7-8 and TRBJ1-1; possible D gene TRBD1, 6 bases. The CDR3 runs 16 residues. V shed 5 bases and J shed 1 base, with 17 bases lying between them. The germline V gene has CDR1 SGHVS and CDR2 FQNEAQ. This chain's CDR3 is CASSLRDTSSNTEAFF. The CDR3 nucleotides are TGTGCCAGCAGCCTCCGGGACACCTCTTCGAACACTGAAGCTTTCTTT.

The CDR3: CASSQDRGQSNQPQHF. CDR3 in DNA: TGTGCCAGCAGCCAAGACAGGGGGCAAAGCAATCAGCCCCAGCATTTT. This chain uses TRBV4-2 with TRBJ1-5, with 8 positions matching TRBD1. Losses at the gene ends were 0 bases for V and 1 base for J; bases not matched to a gene: 2. The CDR3 is made up of 16 amino acids. Germline loops: CDR1 LGHNA, CDR2 YNFKEQ.

The chain is built from TRBV7-2 and TRBJ2-2; D unclear. Trimming took off 4 bases at V and 6 bases at J, with 9 bases between the two ends. CDR1 and CDR2 (germline): SGHTA, FQGNSA. The CDR3 covers 13 residues. CDR3 region: CASSSWSAGELFF. The CDR3 region has the DNA TGTGCCAGCAGCTCATGGAGCGCCGGGGAGCTGTTTTTT.

This chain connects TRBV5-1 to TRBJ2-7; 9 nucleotides agree with TRBD1. The germline gives CDR1 SGHRS, CDR2 YFSETQ. The CDR3 length is 15 residues. V trimming: 4 bases; J trimming: 2 bases; junction bases outside the gene matches: 7. CDR3 in amino acids: CASSLGQGLPYEQYF. CDR3 DNA: TGCGCCAGCAGCCTGGGACAGGGCCTCCCCTACGAGCAGTACTTC.

The chain has TRBV12-5 and TRBJ1-1; the D gene is possibly TRBD1 (5 bases). The CDR3 length is 13 residues. Germline CDR1 reads LGHNT; CDR2 reads FRNRAP. Trimming shortened V by 4 bases and J by 6 bases, and 12 bases separated the two germline ends. The CDR3 is CASGSTGGAEAFF. The CDR3, as DNA: TGTGCTAGTGGTTCAACTGGGGGGGCTGAAGCTTTCTTT.

The chain joins TRBV4-3 to TRBJ2-4; TRBD1 agrees at 7 bases. J lost 0 bases, V lost 1 base, and 6 bases had no gene match. The CDR3 runs to 17 residues. Germline CDR1 and CDR2: LGHNA and YSLEER. CDR3 residues: CASSQGPGTVAKNIQYF. The CDR3 bases are TGCGCCAGCAGCCAAGGCCCCGGGACAGTAGCCAAAAACATTCAGTACTTC.

The genes are TRBV9 and TRBJ2-5; a weak D match, TRBD2 (5 bases). CDR3 length: 15 residues. In germline, CDR1 is SGDLS, CDR2 YYNGEE. V was pared by 0 bases and J by 0 bases, with 9 bases between. The CDR3 sequence: CASSVATGYQETQYF. The CDR3 nucleotides read TGTGCCAGCAGCGTAGCTACGGGGTACCAAGAGACCCAGTACTTC. Based on the CDR3 plus reference TRBV9 and TRBJ2-5, the full variable domain is DSGVTQTPKHLITATGQRVTLRCSPRSGDLSVYWYQQSLDQGLQFLIQYYNGEERAKGNILERFSAQQFPDLHSELNLSSLELGDSALYFCASSVATGYQETQYFGPGTRLLVL.

J is TRBJ1-6 and V is TRBV11-2, with unresolved D. This CDR3 contains 15 residues. CDR1 is SGHAT, CDR2 FQNNGV, per germline. The V and J ends lost 5 bases and 0 bases respectively, with 8 bases between them. In nucleotides, the CDR3 is TGTGCCAGCAGCATTCGGGACTCCTATAATTCACCCCTCCACTTT. It encodes CASSIRDSYNSPLHF.

The rearrangement links TRBV19 to TRBJ1-4, with 9 positions matching TRBD1. The CDR3 sequence is 16 residues long. CDR1 and CDR2 from the germline V gene are LNHDA and SQIVND (reference sequence). The junction had 11 bases not matched to a gene; V was cut back by 6 bases and J by 6 bases. In nucleotides, the CDR3 is TGTGCCAGTAGGCCTCAGCCGGGACAGGGAGATGAAAAACTGTTTTTT. Its protein product is CASRPQPGQGDEKLFF.

A remark on this clone: The sample carries other DNA sequences with the same CDR3. V and J are TRBV11-3 and TRBJ2-5; TRBD2 might be the D (6 bases). The CDR3 has 13 amino acids. V shed 4 bases and J shed 2 bases, with 8 bases lying between them. CDR1 and CDR2 (germline): SGHNT, YENEEA. The CDR3 nucleotides read TGTGCCAGCAGCTCGGGACTGCAAGAGACCCAGTACTTC. Its protein is CASSSGLQETQYF.

The V gene is TRBV7-8, the J gene TRBJ1-2, with TRBD1 identical over 8 bases. The CDR3 runs 16 residues. Trimming cost V 7 bases and J 1 base; bases outside gene matches: 11. Looked up from germline, CDR1 is SGHVS and CDR2 is FQNEAQ. The CDR3 bases are TGTGCCAGCACCTCAAAAAGGACAGGGAATAACTATGGCTACACCTTC. It translates to CASTSKRTGNNYGYTF.

The chain uses TRBV7-2 and TRBJ2-3; 11 bases fit TRBD2. Trimming took 6 bases from V and 2 from J; bases not matched to a gene: 7. CDR3 size: 16 residues. Germline lookup yields CDR1 SGHTA and CDR2 FQGNSA. In DNA form, the CDR3 reads TGTGCCAGCAGATCCACTAGCGGGGGCCCCACAGATACGCAGTATTTT. Protein sequence: CASRSTSGGPTDTQYF.

The chain employs TRBV5-1 and TRBJ1-3, with D perhaps matching TRBD1 (6 bases). Trimming removed 0 bases at V and 4 bases at J, with 14 bases between. The CDR3 contains 16 residues. The germline CDR1 and CDR2 sequences are SGHRS and YFSETQ. The CDR3 loop is CASSLVGGPVGNTIYF. The CDR3 DNA sequence: TGCGCCAGCAGCTTGGTGGGGGGGCCTGTAGGAAACACCATATATTTT. The full variable domain, its missing parts supplied by reference TRBV5-1 and TRBJ1-3, is KAGVTQTPRYLIKTRGQQVTLSCSPISGHRSVSWYQQTPGQGLQFLFEYFSETQRNKGNFPGRFSGRQFSNSRSEMNVSTLELGDSALYLCASSLVGGPVGNTIYFGEGSWLTVV.

J is TRBJ1-1 and V is TRBV28, with D tentatively TRBD1 (6 bases). The germline V gene has CDR1 MDHEN and CDR2 SYDVKM. Trimming removed 2 bases from V and 10 bases from J, with 14 bases in between. This CDR3 has 13 amino acids. This CDR3 is CASSLIRQGGAFF. The CDR3 region has the DNA TGTGCCAGCAGTTTAATCAGGCAAGGGGGAGCTTTCTTT.

The rearrangement links TRBV6-5 to TRBJ2-7; TRBD2 might be the D (6 bases). The ends were cut back, 5 bases at V and 7 bases at J, with 21 bases in the middle. The CDR3 covers 15 residues. CDR1 is MNHEY and CDR2 is SVGAGI in the germline V gene. The CDR3 nucleotides are TGTGCCAGCAGTCGCGGGACCCGATGGGGGGAGGAGCAGTACGTC. Residues: CASSRGTRWGEEQYV.

The gene calls are TRBV2 and TRBJ2-5, with 7 bases matching TRBD1. The J call may be wrong; the DNA end is better matched by TRBJ2-7. The CDR3 extends over 13 amino acids. Germline V CDR1 and CDR2: SNHLY, FYNNEI. The CDR3 here is CASKRGQTYEQYF. The CDR3 DNA reads TGTGCCAGCAAGAGGGGACAGACGTACGAGCAGTACTTC.